The text below deals with one T cell receptor (beta chain). Its specificity is unknown. Sequencing was performed with immunoSEQ multiplex PCR; in TCRdb, only in-frame clones are kept and a portion is missing. This sample has about 120,000 clones, with around 87% found just once. This sample was taken from a study of T cell responses to AZD1222 COVID-19 vaccine. Study-level findings and limits: Mostly white British, mostly female donors; authors suggested clonal diversity may be underestimated. The study sampled repertoires only after the peak T cell response. Spike-specific TCR breadth and depth grew following two AZD1222 doses.

The CDR3 is made up of 15 amino acids. Germline lookup yields CDR1 KGHSH and CDR2 LQKENI. V was pared by 3 bases and J by 3 bases, with 12 bases between. The source is an adult who received the AZD1222 COVID-19 vaccine. Sequencing used peripheral blood, obtained 28 days after the second AZD1222 dose. The J gene is TRBJ2-1, the V gene TRBV18; the D gene is possibly TRBD2 (6 bases). In DNA, the CDR3 is TGTGCCAGCTCACCGTCGGGGGAGGTCTACAATGAGCAGTTCTTC. As protein: CASSPSGEVYNEQFF.